Below, 10 T cell receptor beta chains from the same sample are listed, as sequenced in a study of T-cell memory formation after mild COVID-19. TCRdb re-analysed the 5' RACE reads in MiXCR, keeping a single row per CDR3 protein. The profile shows about 130,000 distinct CDR3 sequences, about 6% of them singletons. Sequenced sample: PBMCs or a T cell subset sorted from them (not recorded which). These receptors were obtained from an adult woman who had mild COVID-19 (a few samples of this study predate the infection). Cell type and time point are not known.

V gene TRBV5-1 combines with J gene TRBJ2-3, with D uncertain. CDR1 SGHRS and CDR2 YFSETQ come from the germline V gene. This CDR3 comprises 18 residues. V was clipped by 0 bases and J by 4 bases, with 21 bases between them. CDR3 sequence: CASSLAPTGPAPADTQYF. The CDR3 bases are TGCGCCAGCAGCTTGGCCCCGACGGGCCCCGCTCCGGCAGATACGCAGTATTTT.

In this sample, this clonotype turned up a few times. The chain links TRBV29-1 to TRBJ1-2; D uncertain. This CDR3 has 14 residues. Looked up from germline, CDR1 is SQVTM and CDR2 is ANQGSEA. Deletions cut 5 bases from V and 5 bases from J, with 18 bases between. Here the CDR3 reads CSVQLTPLNYGYTF. The CDR3 DNA follows: TGCAGCGTTCAACTGACCCCTCTGAATTATGGCTACACCTTC.

The V call is TRBV24-1, the J call TRBJ2-3; TRBD2 might be the D (5 bases). The CDR3 totals 16 residues. The V and J ends lost 1 base and 1 base respectively, with 11 bases between them. Germline V CDR1 and CDR2: KGHDR, SFDVKD. The CDR3 sequence is CATSDFAAVGTDTQYF. The DNA of the CDR3 is TGTGCCACCAGTGATTTCGCAGCGGTGGGCACAGATACGCAGTATTTT.

This clonotype occurred a few times. This chain connects TRBV2 to TRBJ1-5; D might be TRBD1 (6 bases). Trimming stripped 7 bases from V and 7 bases from J, with 14 bases between. CDR1 is SNHLY, CDR2 FYNNEI, per germline. There are 13 residues in the CDR3. The CDR3 here is CASTPEGGQPQHF. The CDR3 bases are TGTGCCAGCACCCCTGAGGGGGGGCAGCCCCAGCATTTT.

There are many counts of this clonotype. The chain has TRBV15 and TRBJ2-1; D gene ambiguous. CDR1 and CDR2 (germline): LNHNV, YYDKDF (reference sequence). V was cut by 2 bases and J by 5 bases, with 19 bases left in between. CDR3 size: 17 residues. CDR3 residues: CATSRHTRGGLNNEQFF. In nucleotides, the CDR3 is TGTGCCACCAGCAGACACACGCGCGGTGGCCTGAACAATGAGCAGTTCTTC.

This clonotype has just a few counts. Here the CDR3 DNA reads TGTGCCAGCAGCCCCGTAAGGACGAGCTCCTACGAGCAGTACTTC. It encodes CASSPVRTSSYEQYF. The V gene is TRBV6-5, the J gene TRBJ2-7; D not certain. Trimming took 6 bases from V and 0 from J, leaving 15 bases between them. The CDR3 has 15 residues. Looked up from germline, CDR1 is MNHEY and CDR2 is SVGAGI.

In its sample, this clonotype was seen many times. This chain joins TRBV10-2 and TRBJ1-3; D not certain. V lost 0 bases and J 0 bases, leaving 6 bases between the germline ends. CDR1 WSHSY and CDR2 SAAADI come from the germline V gene. This CDR3 spans 15 amino acids. The CDR3 DNA reads as TGCGCCAGCAGTGAGTCATCACTCTCTGGAAACACCATATATTTT. It specifies CASSESSLSGNTIYF.

The gene calls are TRBV11-2 and TRBJ2-3; 10 bases map to TRBD2. CDR3 length: 15 amino acids. V was pared by 3 bases and J by 6 bases, with 6 bases of the junction left unmatched. The germline gives CDR1 SGHAT, CDR2 FQNNGV. For the CDR3, the DNA is TGTGCCAGCAGCTTTACCGGGACTAGCGTCGATACGCAGTATTTT. This encodes CASSFTGTSVDTQYF.

This clonotype was seen a few times. The CDR3: CASSHQGAARSGANVLTF. CDR3 nucleotides: TGCGCCAGCAGCCACCAAGGGGCAGCCCGCTCTGGGGCCAACGTCCTGACTTTC. J is TRBJ2-6 and V is TRBV4-1; tentatively, D is TRBD1 (5 bases). V lost 3 bases to trimming and J lost 0 bases, with 15 bases between them. The length of the CDR3 is 18 residues. In germline, CDR1 is MGHRA, CDR2 YSYEKL.

This clonotype appeared many times. This CDR3 reads CASSSFGQGVDIQYF. The CDR3 nucleotides are TGTGCCAGCAGCTCCTTCGGACAGGGGGTTGACATTCAGTACTTC. The V and J genes are TRBV7-3 and TRBJ2-4; 10 positions agree with TRBD1. Germline V gene data show CDR1 as SGHTA and CDR2 as FQGTGA. Trimming removed 4 bases from V and 8 bases from J; junction bases left unmatched: 8. This CDR3 has 15 amino acids.